This T cell receptor beta chain was sequenced for a study of T cell responses to AZD1222 COVID-19 vaccine. The overall study: Second-dose intervals near 4 or 12 weeks were combined.

The assay was immunoSEQ multiplex PCR, and TCRdb's table has in-frame clones only and misses some. The table lists 50,000 or so clones, over 75% of them singletons, with about 14% in the top ten. With regard to this clone: Its antigen remains unknown.

Germline CDR1 reads LGHDT; CDR2 reads YNNKEL (reference sequence). Losses at the gene ends were 5 bases for V and 7 bases for J; bases not matched to a gene: 9. The CDR3 has 14 residues. The study's findings and limits: Spike-specific TCR breadth and depth went up after people got two AZD1222 doses.

The source is an adult in good health. Sequencing was performed on peripheral blood, taken on day 0 of AZD1222 vaccination. The chain uses TRBV3-1 (or the pseudogene TRBV3-2) and TRBJ1-2, with 8 bases aligning to TRBD1. CDR3 bases: TGTGCCAGCAGCTTAGTGGACAGGGTGGGTGGCTACACCTTC. Amino acid sequence: CASSLVDRVGGYTF.